The subject of this entry is one T cell receptor beta chain. In this sample, this clone turned up a few times. Its antigen is still unknown. Qualities for individual bases were not recorded, and no much larger clone is one base off. The germline V gene gives CDR1 as ENHRY and CDR2 as SYGVKD. V is cut by 8 bases and J by 1 base, and the space between the germline ends is 8 bases. The CDR3 starts with the cysteine, ends with the phenylalanine, and has 13 residues. Only the CDR3 portion is preserved as DNA: 39 bases, with reading frame beginning at the first base. Per the publication, the time point label means: less than five weeks on oral tofacitinib. The treatment or condition label of this sample denotes: oral pan-JAK inhibitor, 5-10 mg twice daily. Lesional scalp punch biopsies and peripheral blood were obtained from alopecia areata patients. After PBMCs were isolated by density centrifugation and stained for CD3, CD4 and CD8, a FACSAria was used to sort CD4+ and CD8+ T cells.

The library relied on the immunoSEQ multiplex PCR assay. For TCR sequencing, RNA was extracted from every sample and reverse transcribed into cDNA to serve as template. SuperScript III was used for first-strand cDNA synthesis, primed with a 2:1 mix of oligo-dT and random hexamers. A synthetic immune receptor repertoire was used to assess amplification bias, and residual bias was removed computationally. The authors' analysis ran thus. Raw reads were preprocessed to remove errors, and CDR3 was defined according to IMGT conventions as the region from the conserved cysteine to phenylalanine. Clonality was calculated as 1 minus Shannon entropy normalized by log2 of the number of productive unique TCRs. Whether each scalp clone was CD4 or CD8 was inferred by checking scalp TCRbeta sequences against the CD4 and CD8 repertoires from sorted blood. In its TCRdb copy, this immuneACCESS table keeps in-frame sequences only and misses some clones. Where compared with another copy, unresolved V genes explain less than half of these, and the others have no known cause. The V and J calls and clone size are taken from that table; D and trimming were inferred from the DNA. In all, the sample holds some 99,000 clones, and roughly three fifths of those were seen once. About 14% of the sample rests with the top ten.

This record comes from a study of CD8+ T cells in alopecia areata (dated by TCRdb to about 2018). A note on the overall study: The treated patients, all with moderate-to-severe alopecia areata, were enrolled in an open-label pilot trial of oral tofacitinib given at 5 to 10 mg twice daily. In humans, TCRbeta sequencing was performed on scalp tissue and on sorted CD4+ and CD8+ peripheral blood T cells from healthy controls and from patients with patchy or totalis/universalis alopecia areata. Patients received tofacitinib for 6 to 18 months and were then followed off drug for 6 months to check for delayed response and recurrence. Scalp clonality was compared among normal scalp (n=4), patchy alopecia areata scalp (n=8), and alopecia totalis/universalis scalp (n=8). immunoSEQ multiplex PCR using 35 Vbeta forward primers and 13 Jbeta reverse primers was used to amplify TCRbeta CDR3 regions. RNA was extracted with the PAXgene miRNA kit for fixed scalp, the miRNeasy kit for PBMCs, and the RNeasy kit for mouse skin. Tofacitinib-treated patients had biopsies at baseline and at 4 and 24 weeks of treatment, with a later scalp biopsy in several patients. The study used high-throughput TCRbeta sequencing to examine T cell clonal expansion in alopecia areata, in both the C3H/HeJ mouse model and human patients. For the treated patients, the SALT score, which quantifies what percentage of scalp surface area is affected, served as the measure of disease severity. Findings and caveats that apply to the study as a whole: Tofacitinib significantly decreased scalp clonality and the number of expanded CD8+ clones among the top 100 scalp clones. Because the treated cohort was small and had only one nonresponder, larger studies are needed to examine links between baseline CD8+ expansion and response. During tofacitinib treatment, many expanded lesional clones remained in scalp and blood, and this persistence may partly explain relapse after treatment is stopped. Scalp TCR repertoire analysis is complicated because resident alphabeta T cells in normal human skin are also sequenced, whereas mouse skin is dominated by gammadelta T cells. Lesional scalp, especially in alopecia totalis/universalis, showed higher clonality and more expanded CD8+ clones than normal scalp, suggesting antigenic drive. Shared TCR sequences between patients were less evident than in mice, which may be partly attributable to HLA diversity in the patient population.

The rearrangement combines TRBV10-3 with TRBJ2-2; the D gene is perhaps TRBD2, from 5 matching bases. Sample: CD8+ T cells sorted from blood, taken at week 4, from a patient treated with tofacitinib. The receptor comes from a human donor with alopecia areata. Read as DNA, the sequence is TGTGCCATCCAGCGGCAGAACACCGGGGAGCTGTTTTTT. It translates to CAIQRQNTGELFF.